The rows below give T cell receptor beta chains drawn from one sample of a study of T cells after yellow fever vaccination. One entry per CDR3 protein, called by TCRdb with MiXCR from the 5' RACE reads. The sample gives about 300,000 distinct CDR3 sequences, roughly 7% of which show up once; roughly 19% is in the top ten. Specimen: PBMCs, collected about 41 days after the first yellow fever vaccination. The receptors shown here come from a man aged 18 to 35 who received the YFV17D yellow fever vaccine. The CDR3 runs from the conserved cysteine through the conserved F or W. The order of the fields is V gene, J gene, CDR3 protein.

v_call: TRBV7-2
j_call: TRBJ2-2
cdr3_aa: CASSFTFRATGELFF

v_call: TRBV10-3
j_call: TRBJ2-2
cdr3_aa: CAISESVLDYDTGELFF

v_call: TRBV12-5
j_call: TRBJ2-1
cdr3_aa: CASGLTEYNEQFF

v_call: TRBV7-2
j_call: TRBJ2-5
cdr3_aa: CASSLAGLASETQYF

v_call: TRBV6-1
j_call: TRBJ2-3
cdr3_aa: CASISGVGGDTQYF

v_call: TRBV2
j_call: TRBJ2-1
cdr3_aa: CASNSVNEQFF

v_call: TRBV7-9
j_call: TRBJ2-7
cdr3_aa: CASSLALSSYEQYF

v_call: TRBV7-2
j_call: TRBJ2-3
cdr3_aa: CASSLSSGGVWTDTQYF

v_call: TRBV27
j_call: TRBJ1-1
cdr3_aa: CASADRVNAFF

v_call: TRBV28
j_call: TRBJ1-2
cdr3_aa: CASSPPSDYGYTF

v_call: TRBV7-7
j_call: TRBJ2-5
cdr3_aa: CASSLTPSETQYF

v_call: TRBV24-1
j_call: TRBJ2-4
cdr3_aa: CATSDPKGVGDIQYF

v_call: TRBV5-5
j_call: TRBJ1-6
cdr3_aa: CASSDRQLYNSPLHF

v_call: TRBV18
j_call: TRBJ2-2
cdr3_aa: CASSRQDPNTGELFF

v_call: TRBV5-5
j_call: TRBJ2-3
cdr3_aa: CASSFSGTTDTQYF

v_call: TRBV5-6
j_call: TRBJ1-1
cdr3_aa: CASSPVSGTKVGTEAFF

v_call: TRBV7-8
j_call: TRBJ2-6
cdr3_aa: CASSVVRGQAGANVLTF

v_call: TRBV4-3
j_call: TRBJ1-6
cdr3_aa: CASSQEIRVGSPLHF

v_call: TRBV11-2
j_call: TRBJ2-3
cdr3_aa: CASSPRSDTQYF

v_call: TRBV6-2/TRBV6-3
j_call: TRBJ2-3
cdr3_aa: CASSQQGPDTQYF

v_call: TRBV4-1
j_call: TRBJ2-7
cdr3_aa: CASSQGLADHYEQYF

v_call: TRBV15
j_call: TRBJ1-1
cdr3_aa: CATSRERAPGDTEAFF

v_call: TRBV28
j_call: TRBJ1-2
cdr3_aa: CASSLLSGSRIGYTF

v_call: TRBV7-2
j_call: TRBJ2-5
cdr3_aa: CASSLGGASGAPRETQYF

v_call: TRBV7-9
j_call: TRBJ1-5
cdr3_aa: CASSLNGLQPQHF

v_call: TRBV5-1
j_call: TRBJ2-2
cdr3_aa: CASSLALGTITGELFF

v_call: TRBV28
j_call: TRBJ2-5
cdr3_aa: CASRSGQAETQYF

v_call: TRBV10-3
j_call: TRBJ1-6
cdr3_aa: CAISAGDRASYNSPLHF

v_call: TRBV6-2/TRBV6-3
j_call: TRBJ2-2
cdr3_aa: CASSTRLYTGELFF

v_call: TRBV6-5
j_call: TRBJ1-5
cdr3_aa: CASSPQTGNSNQPQHF

v_call: TRBV4-1
j_call: TRBJ1-5
cdr3_aa: CASSQDGQQYRPQHF